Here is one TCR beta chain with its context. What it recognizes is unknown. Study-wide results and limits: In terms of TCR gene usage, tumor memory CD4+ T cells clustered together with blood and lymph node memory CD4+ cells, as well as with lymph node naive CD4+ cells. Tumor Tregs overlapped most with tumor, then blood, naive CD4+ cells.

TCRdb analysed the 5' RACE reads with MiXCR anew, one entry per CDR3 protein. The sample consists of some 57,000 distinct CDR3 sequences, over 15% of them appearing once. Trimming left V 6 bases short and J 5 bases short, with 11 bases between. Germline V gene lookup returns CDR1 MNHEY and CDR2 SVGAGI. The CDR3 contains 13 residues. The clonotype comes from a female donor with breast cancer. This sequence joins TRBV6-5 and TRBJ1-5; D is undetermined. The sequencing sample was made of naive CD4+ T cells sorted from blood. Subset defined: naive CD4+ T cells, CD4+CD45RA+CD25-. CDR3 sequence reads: CASSRGGDQPQHF. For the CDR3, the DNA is TGTGCCAGCAGCCGGGGTGGCGATCAGCCCCAGCATTTT.